This entry lists 24 T cell receptor beta chains sequenced from one sample in a study of vaccination and CD4 T cells after COVID-19. These receptors have no identified antigens. Sequencing of the DNA from cultured CD4+ T cells was carried out with the Oncomine TCR Beta short-read assay. TCRdb fed the PCR reads into MiXCR, producing one record per CDR3 protein. The sample holds tens of thousands of distinct CDR3 sequences; roughly a third are singletons and the top ten take more than 3%. Time point reported: late sampling 161 to 241 days after vaccination in three convalescent patients. The treatment here: 10-day PBMC culture with coronavirus spike peptide pools or control peptides (ViraFEST assay). Sequencing used CD4+ T cells from blood, cultured in vitro, obtained about 7 months after SARS-CoV-2 vaccination. The receptors come from a human donor who had recovered from COVID-19.

This clonotype was observed a few times. The chain is built from TRBV6-2 or TRBV6-3 and TRBJ1-2; D not certain. V shed 10 bases and J shed 2 bases, with 14 bases lying between them. This CDR3 has 13 amino acids. Germline-derived CDR1 and CDR2 are MNHEY and SVGEGT. CDR3 sequence (DNA): TGTGCCATCAGAGGTTCTTCGAACTATGGCTACACCTTC. This encodes CAIRGSSNYGYTF.

This clonotype was picked up a small number of times. The V and J genes are TRBV2 and TRBJ2-7; TRBD1 aligns across 8 bases. CDR1 is SNHLY, CDR2 FYNNEI, per germline. J was trimmed by 2 bases and V by 6 bases; bases with no gene match: 6. The CDR3 runs to 14 residues. DNA for the CDR3: TGTGCCAGCAGGGCCAGGGGGCCGACCTACGAGCAGTACTTC. It codes for CASRARGPTYEQYF.

This chain joins TRBV2 and TRBJ1-1; D perhaps matches TRBD1 (5 bases). Trimming removed 8 bases from V and 1 base from J, with 11 bases in between. Germline CDR1 and CDR2: SNHLY and FYNNEI. The CDR3 is 13 amino acids. CDR3: CASLQETNTEAFF. In nucleotides, the CDR3 is TGTGCCAGCTTACAGGAGACGAACACTGAAGCTTTCTTT.

The CDR3 here is CASSDQGSYNEQFF. The CDR3 DNA follows: TGTGCCAGCAGTGACCAAGGGTCCTACAATGAGCAGTTCTTC. The V gene is TRBV2, the J gene TRBJ2-1; D ambiguous. There are 14 residues in the CDR3. Per germline, CDR1 SNHLY and CDR2 FYNNEI. The V and J ends lost 3 bases and 1 base respectively, with 7 bases between them. Looking up the rest from reference TRBV2 and TRBJ2-1 gives the full variable domain: EPEVTQTPSHQVTQMGQEVILRCVPISNHLYFYWYRQILGQKVEFLVSFYNNEISEKSEIFDDQFSVERPDGSNFTLKIRSTKLEDSAMYFCASSDQGSYNEQFFGPGTRLTVL.

This sequence joins TRBV10-3 and TRBJ2-3; 8 bases agree with TRBD2. Trimming took 10 bases from V and 2 from J; bases not matched to a gene: 5. This CDR3 is built from 13 residues. CDR1 is ENHRY, CDR2 SYGVKD, per germline. The CDR3 region is CASFSGTTDTQYF. The CDR3 nucleotides are TGTGCCAGCTTTAGCGGGACCACAGATACGCAGTATTTT.

This clonotype appeared once. The chain is built from TRBV7-9 and TRBJ1-1; TRBD1 might be the D (6 bases). Germline V gene lookup returns CDR1 SEHNR and CDR2 FQNEAQ (reference sequence). The CDR3 has 15 residues. V dropped 5 bases and J dropped 1 base, with 14 bases sitting between them. The CDR3 loop is CASSPETGANTEAFF. Here the CDR3 DNA reads TGTGCCAGCAGCCCGGAGACAGGTGCGAACACTGAAGCTTTCTTT.

The sample holds a few counts of this clonotype. The rearrangement uses TRBV6-1 and TRBJ2-7; TRBD2 matches 7 bases. The J segment lost 5 bases and the V segment lost 6 bases, leaving 16 bases of the junction unmatched. This CDR3 has 16 amino acids. Germline CDR1 is MNHNS and CDR2 is SASEGT. The CDR3 DNA reads as TGTGCCAGCAGCCGTGGACTAGGCGGGATATCCCACGAGCAGTACTTC. As protein: CASSRGLGGISHEQYF.

This clonotype was detected only a few times. The J gene is TRBJ2-2, the V gene TRBV7-3; no definite D call. The CDR3 is made up of 16 amino acids. Per germline, CDR1 SGHTA and CDR2 FQGTGA. V was shortened by 2 bases and J by 2 bases, with 12 bases between the two germline ends. The CDR3: CASSLLDRTNTGELFF. For the CDR3, the DNA is TGTGCCAGCAGCTTATTAGACCGAACTAACACCGGGGAGCTGTTTTTT.

The rearrangement joins TRBV7-9 to TRBJ2-7; D gene uncertain. This CDR3 region has 12 residues. The V end was cut by 4 bases, the J end by 3 bases, with 7 bases between. The germline CDR1 and CDR2 sequences are SEHNR and FQNEAQ (reference sequence). The CDR3 protein is CASSSLGYEQYF. CDR3 sequence (DNA): TGTGCCAGCAGCTCCTTGGGCTACGAGCAGTACTTC.

The chain combines TRBV28 with TRBJ1-3, with D uncertain. Germline lookup yields CDR1 MDHEN and CDR2 SYDVKM. This CDR3 comprises 16 residues. V lost 5 bases and J 4 bases, leaving 18 bases between the germline ends. This chain's CDR3 is CASSAPGSRPGNTIYF. DNA of the CDR3: TGTGCCAGCAGTGCGCCCGGATCGCGGCCAGGAAACACCATATATTTT. Full variable domain (rest looked up from reference TRBV28 and TRBJ1-3): DVKVTQSSRYLVKRTGEKVFLECVQDMDHENMFWYRQDPGLGLRLIYFSYDVKMKEKGDIPEGYSVSREKKERFSLILESASTNQTSMYLCASSAPGSRPGNTIYFGEGSWLTVV.

The rearrangement uses TRBV7-2 and TRBJ1-1; maybe TRBD1 (6 bases). Germline values: CDR1 SGHTA, CDR2 FQGNSA. The length of the CDR3 is 15 residues. Trimming took off 5 bases at V and 0 bases at J, with 13 bases between the two ends. CDR3 coding DNA: TGTGCCAGCAGCCAAAGGGGGTTGGTGAACACTGAAGCTTTCTTT. Encoded protein: CASSQRGLVNTEAFF.

The rearrangement joins TRBV7-2 to TRBJ2-1; 16 nucleotides agree with TRBD2. Trimming removed 5 bases from V and 2 bases from J; junction bases left unmatched: 3. There are 17 residues in the CDR3. CDR1 is SGHTA, CDR2 FQGNSA, per germline. In DNA, the CDR3 is TGTGCCAGCAGCGCGGGACTAGCGGGAGGGACCTACAATGAGCAGTTCTTC. It translates to CASSAGLAGGTYNEQFF.

In its sample, this clonotype was seen a few times. The chain combines TRBV5-4 with TRBJ2-5; D is unresolved. Trimming left V 1 base short and J 5 bases short, with 9 bases between. The CDR3 covers 13 residues. Germline V gives CDR1 SGHNT, CDR2 YYREEE (reference sequence). Here the CDR3 reads CASSLNDVETQYF. The CDR3 nucleotides are TGTGCCAGCAGCTTGAACGATGTCGAGACCCAGTACTTC.

The gene calls are TRBV20-1 and TRBJ2-2, with D maybe TRBD1 (6 bases). The CDR3 length is 15 residues. Trimming stripped 0 bases from V and 4 bases from J, with 12 bases between. The germline gives CDR1 DFQATT, CDR2 SNEGSKA (reference sequence). The DNA for the CDR3 is TGCAGTGCTAGAGACAGGGGAGCGTTCACCGGGGAGCTGTTTTTT. Amino acids: CSARDRGAFTGELFF.

This clonotype was recorded a few times. The chain joins TRBV7-8 to TRBJ2-7, with D tentatively TRBD1 or TRBD2 (5 bases each). Germline V gives CDR1 SGHVS, CDR2 FQNEAQ. The V end was cut by 5 bases, the J end by 6 bases, with 20 bases between. The CDR3 loop spans 15 amino acids. In DNA, the CDR3 is TGTGCCAGCAGCGACCCGGGGTTCCAAGGGGTCGAGCAGTACTTC. Its translation: CASSDPGFQGVEQYF.

In regard to this clonotype: A read error may produce the germline difference seen at one junction end. The gene calls are TRBV7-2 and TRBJ1-5; the D is unclear. This CDR3 has 15 residues. The V gene's germline CDR1 is SGHTA and CDR2 FQGNSA. CDR3 amino acids: CAGSLGQWVDQPQHF. The CDR3 DNA reads TGTGCCGGCAGCTTAGGTCAGTGGGTCGATCAGCCCCAGCATTTT. Drawing the rest from reference TRBV7-2 and TRBJ1-5, the complete variable domain is GAGVSQSPSNKVTEKGKDVELRCDPISGHTALYWYRQSLGQGLEFLIYFQGNSAPDKSGLPSDRFSAERTGGSVSTLTIQRTQQEDSAVYLCAGSLGQWVDQPQHFGDGTRLSIL.

J is TRBJ1-1 and V is TRBV28; D is unresolved. Germline V gene data show CDR1 as MDHEN and CDR2 as SYDVKM. The CDR3 has 10 amino acids. Trimming shortened V by 8 bases and J by 11 bases, and 12 bases separated the two germline ends. Here the CDR3 reads CASGSLAAFF. Here the CDR3 DNA reads TGTGCCAGCGGTTCCCTCGCCGCTTTCTTT.

The chain recombines TRBV7-2 with TRBJ2-3, with 9 bases that match TRBD2. CDR3 length: 15 amino acids. Germline values: CDR1 SGHTA, CDR2 FQGNSA. V lost 4 bases and J lost 1; bases outside the gene matches: 3. Written as DNA, the CDR3 is TGTGCCAGCAGCTCTTGGACTAGCGGCACAGATACGCAGTATTTT. Amino acids: CASSSWTSGTDTQYF. The full variable domain, its missing parts supplied by reference TRBV7-2 and TRBJ2-3, is GAGVSQSPSNKVTEKGKDVELRCDPISGHTALYWYRQSLGQGLEFLIYFQGNSAPDKSGLPSDRFSAERTGGSVSTLTIQRTQQEDSAVYLCASSSWTSGTDTQYFGPGTRLTVL.

This chain connects TRBV6-1 to TRBJ1-5, with 7 bases lining up with TRBD1. The CDR3 extends over 15 amino acids. J was trimmed by 9 bases and V by 6 bases; bases with no gene match: 14. Germline lookup yields CDR1 MNHNS and CDR2 SASEGT. CDR3 residues: CASSLMDRLGMPQHF. CDR3 in DNA: TGTGCCAGCAGCCTAATGGACAGGTTGGGCATGCCCCAGCATTTT.

This clonotype was counted a few times. The V gene is TRBV10-1, the J gene TRBJ2-3; D possibly corresponds to TRBD2 (5 bases). From germline, CDR1 is WNHNN and CDR2 SYGVQD (reference sequence). The CDR3 consists of 15 residues. V was shortened by 1 base and J by 1 base, with 9 bases between the two germline ends. The CDR3 loop reads CASSELEVRTDTQYF. The CDR3 DNA sequence: TGCGCCAGCAGTGAGTTGGAGGTTCGCACAGATACGCAGTATTTT.

This clonotype was observed a few times. The rearrangement links TRBV20-1 to TRBJ2-5; TRBD1 is a possible D gene (6 bases). Trimming removed 3 bases at V and 4 bases at J, with 18 bases between. CDR3 length: 15 amino acids. CDR1 is DFQATT and CDR2 is SNEGSKA in the germline V gene (reference sequence). CDR3 in amino acids: CSASRRRTVAETQYF. The DNA for the CDR3 is TGCAGTGCTAGTAGGAGGCGGACAGTAGCAGAGACCCAGTACTTC.

The gene calls are TRBV2 and TRBJ1-5; no reliable D call. Per germline, CDR1 SNHLY and CDR2 FYNNEI. The V end lost 3 bases, the J end lost 3 bases, and 12 bases lay between the germline ends. This CDR3 spans 15 amino acids. CDR3 coding DNA: TGTGCCAGCAGTGACGGGCAGGCCTCCAATCAGCCCCAGCATTTT. Amino acid sequence: CASSDGQASNQPQHF. The whole variable domain, remainder taken from reference TRBV2 and TRBJ1-5, is EPEVTQTPSHQVTQMGQEVILRCVPISNHLYFYWYRQILGQKVEFLVSFYNNEISEKSEIFDDQFSVERPDGSNFTLKIRSTKLEDSAMYFCASSDGQASNQPQHFGDGTRLSIL.

Within the sample, this clonotype is medium-sized. This sequence joins TRBV7-2 and TRBJ2-4; D remains unclear. Germline CDR1 SGHTA, CDR2 FQGNSA. The CDR3 runs to 16 residues. The germline V and J ends were trimmed by 4 bases and 0 bases, with 13 bases remaining between them. CDR3 DNA sequence: TGTGCCAGCAGCTCCGAACTAACCCTAGCCAAAAACATTCAGTACTTC. This translates into CASSSELTLAKNIQYF.

The rearrangement joins TRBV7-8 to TRBJ2-7; 13 nucleotides line up with TRBD2. The CDR3 has 17 residues. V was clipped by 2 bases and J by 4 bases; unmatched bases: 8. Germline CDR1 is SGHVS and CDR2 is FQNEAQ. The CDR3 DNA reads as TGTGCCAGCAGCTTACCACGGACTAGCGGGAGAACTTACGAGCAGTACTTC. Translating gives CASSLPRTSGRTYEQYF.